Included here is one TCR beta chain sequence, with context. Its antigen is not known. The donors were in the roughly 120-subject validation cohort, distinct from the approximately 670-subject first cohort. The data derive from a study of cytomegalovirus exposure and HLA in healthy donors. Study observations and caveats: Rare sequences made up most TCRs, while some public TCRs were found in many donors.

V lost 0 bases, J lost 7 bases, and 9 bases stayed unmatched. Germline lookup yields CDR1 LNHDA and CDR2 SQIVND (reference sequence). The CDR3 length is 16 residues. The assay was immunoSEQ multiplex PCR, and TCRdb's table has in-frame clones only and misses some. The profile shows tens of thousands of clones, 70% to 90% of them singletons. The receptor was derived from a man in his thirties or forties in good health and CMV-seronegative. The V and J genes are TRBV19 and TRBJ1-2; 9 bases line up with TRBD1. Sequencing was performed on PBMCs. As DNA, the CDR3 is TGTGCCAGTAGTATAGAGGGGTCCGGGACAGGGTCTGGCTACACCTTC. It specifies CASSIEGSGTGSGYTF.